The table lists the clone carrying this T cell receptor beta chain with a few counts. With 2 bases clipped from V and 7 bases from J, the junction kept 4 bases outside the gene matches. This CDR3 is built from 15 residues. CDR1 and CDR2 (germline): WSHSY, SAAADI. In the original processing: Amplification of reference gene primers was used by the study to estimate nucleated cell counts. TCRdb keeps only in-frame clones here, not all; method: immunoSEQ multiplex PCR. V and J calls and clone size are given by that table; D and trimming were obtained from the DNA. The sample includes some 69,000 clones, approximately 80% of them seen just once. The data were taken from a study of blood T cell repertoires in COVID-19. Across the study: Sources were T cells, B-cell-depleted T cells, or PBMCs; the material itself was cDNA or gDNA.

Sample: peripheral blood. V usage is TRBV10-2 and J usage is TRBJ2-3, with TRBD2 matching 12 bases. This clonotype originated in an elderly man with active or convalescent COVID-19. CDR3 in DNA: TGCGCCAGCAGTGAGCCAACTAGCGGGAGGCATACGCAGTATTTT. Translating it yields CASSEPTSGRHTQYF.